This T cell receptor (beta chain) appears in the sequencing data of a study of blood T cell repertoires in COVID-19 (TCRdb year 2020). About the full investigation: The collaborator samples originated in the United States, Italy and Spain and spanned the acute and convalescent phases of COVID-19. The material from the prospective study consisted of cDNA or gDNA derived from T cells, B-cell-depleted T cells, or PBMCs. The dataset comprised deeply sampled blood TCRbeta repertoires from subjects exposed to, actively infected with, or recovered from COVID-19. The repertoires were made available in a free public database intended to serve as a resource for research on the immune response to SARS-CoV-2. Samples were obtained from the ongoing ImmuneRACE study (first 160 participants) and from 1,254 subjects provided by 6 global collaborators. The sample metadata nearly always contained a de-identified subject ID, COVID-19 status, age in years and sex. HLA class I and class II types, where available, came from metadata supplied by the sample provider rather than from assay-based typing.

Relative to germline, V is 6 bases shorter and J is 0 bases shorter, with 12 bases between their ends. From the cysteine up to the phenylalanine, the CDR3 has a length of 16 residues. The sequence is cut down to CDR3 DNA, 48 bases in frame from base 1. CDR1 is given as SNHLY and CDR2 as FYNNEI, both from the germline V gene. About this clone itself: What this receptor recognizes is not known. Within one base of it there is no much larger clone, and no base qualities were kept.

TCRbeta CDR3 regions were amplified from genomic DNA by means of the immunoSEQ Assay, a bias-controlled multiplex PCR. The authors' analysis ran thus. The number of nucleated cells in each sample was estimated from the amplification of reference gene primers within the assay. To quantify the absolute abundance of each unique TCRbeta CDR3 rearrangement, sequence reads were collapsed and filtered. For each sample, productive Simpson clonality was calculated by taking the square root of Simpson's diversity index across productive rearrangements. In its TCRdb copy, this immuneACCESS table keeps in-frame sequences only and misses some clones. Where compared with another copy, unresolved V genes explain less than half of these, and the others have no known cause. V, J and clone size derive from that table, while D and trimming were established from the DNA sequence. For this sample there are around 300,000 clones; 87% appear just once. The ten largest clones represent 6% to 7% of the sample.

On the study overall, not on this receptor specifically: The amount of clinical and demographic metadata varied by source and participant and was provided uncurated.

Participants in the prospective study were aged roughly 18 to 95 years, lived in 20 to 30 United States geographic areas, and enrolled through a virtual design. Cohort assignment in the prospective study relied on participant-reported clinical history from a screening survey and a study questionnaire. For ImmuneRACE Cohort 3, a participant was defined as recovered based on two consecutive negative NP/OP PCR tests, clearance by a healthcare professional, or resolution of symptoms. In the prospective study, whole blood, serum and a nasopharyngeal or oropharyngeal swab were collected from each participant by mobile phlebotomists. Additional blood draws and questionnaires over an approximately 2-month period could optionally be provided by prospective study participants. Before DNA extraction, blood samples from the prospective study were shipped at room temperature or frozen.

The source of this sequence is a woman in her thirties or forties who had recovered from COVID-19. The sequence is built from TRBV2 and TRBJ2-6; 7 matching bases give a weak D call of TRBD1. The specimen was PBMCs or T cells enriched from blood (not recorded which). The nucleotide sequence is given as TGTGCCAGCAGGGAGGGACAGAGCTCTGGGGCCAACGTCCTGACTTTC. Its protein product is CASREGQSSGANVLTF.